Detailed here is one T cell receptor beta chain. Antigen specificity is unknown. These data belong to a study of CD4 T cells in relation to SARS-CoV-2 and coronaviruses. The wider study: After less than 11 days of antigen culture, PBMC TCR beta CDR3s were sequenced. The HLA restriction of the shared crossreactive spike epitopes was mapped.

Naive or memory CD4+ cells were cultured 1:1 with T cell-depleted PBMCs plus CEF. The study's findings and limits: Samples before the pandemic and after infection were not matched within any donor.

TCRdb's table, derived via immunoSEQ multiplex PCR, lists solely in-frame clones and lacks some. The table lists about 36,000 clones, about 80% of them singletons. Germline CDR1 reads MNHEY; CDR2 reads SMNVEV (reference sequence). This CDR3 is built from 15 residues. The V gene lost 6 bases and the J gene lost 1 base, with 16 bases spanning the gap. The chain carries TRBV27 and TRBJ2-7; D possibly corresponds to TRBD1 (6 bases). This clonotype was sampled from an adult with COVID-19. Sequencing input: memory CD4+ T cells from PBMCs, cultured in vitro. The CDR3 region is CASSRGLTGSYEQYF. The CDR3 DNA is TGTGCCAGCAGCAGAGGACTTACAGGGTCCTACGAGCAGTACTTC.